This is a list of T cell receptor beta chains from one sample in a study of vaccination effects on CD4 cells after COVID-19. Antigens for these TCRs are unknown. TCRdb's table, derived via immunoSEQ multiplex PCR, lists solely in-frame clones and lacks some. The table includes tens of thousands of clones, roughly 69% detected once. Sample: CD4+ T cells from PBMCs cultured with HCoV-NL63 spike peptides, taken before COVID-19 vaccination. The receptors come from a human donor who had a prior SARS-CoV-2 infection. Each CDR3 is given with its conserved first and last residue. A D gene is named only where the DNA matches it firmly. The listing skips clone size in some rows; elsewhere it reads once, few, many or a size class.

v_gene: TRBV5-1
j_gene: TRBJ1-3
d_gene: TRBD1
abundance: .
CDR3nt: TGCGCCAGCAGCCGGACAGGGGGGAGTGGAAACACCATATATTTT
CDR3aa: CASSRTGGSGNTIYF

v_gene: TRBV2
j_gene: TRBJ1-2
d_gene: .
abundance: .
CDR3nt: TGTGCCAGCAAGCGGGGGGATTCAGATGGCTACACCTTC
CDR3aa: CASKRGDSDGYTF

v_gene: TRBV4-1
j_gene: TRBJ2-4
d_gene: .
abundance: .
CDR3nt: TGCGCCAGCAGCCTTGCGAGGGAAAACATTCAGTACTTC
CDR3aa: CASSLARENIQYF

v_gene: TRBV3-1/TRBV3-2
j_gene: TRBJ2-6
d_gene: .
abundance: .
CDR3nt: TGTGCCAGCAGCCAAGTGTATGAAGGGGGCGGGGGTGTTGGGGCCAACGTCCTGACTTTC
CDR3aa: CASSQVYEGGGGVGANVLTF

v_gene: TRBV7-8
j_gene: TRBJ2-5
d_gene: .
abundance: .
CDR3nt: TGTGCCAGCAGCTTAGAATGGACGGAGGGGACCCAGTACTTC
CDR3aa: CASSLEWTEGTQYF

v_gene: TRBV20-1
j_gene: TRBJ2-1
d_gene: .
abundance: .
CDR3nt: TGCAGTGCTAGAGGCACAGGTACTTCGTTCTTC
CDR3aa: CSARGTGTSFF

v_gene: TRBV5-1
j_gene: TRBJ2-5
d_gene: .
abundance: .
CDR3nt: TGCGCCAGCAGCTTCGGGGCCTCGGAAGAGACCCAGTACTTC
CDR3aa: CASSFGASEETQYF

v_gene: TRBV10-3
j_gene: TRBJ2-3
d_gene: .
abundance: .
CDR3nt: TGTGCCATCAGTGTCCTAGCGACCACAGATACGCAGTATTTT
CDR3aa: CAISVLATTDTQYF

v_gene: TRBV20-1
j_gene: TRBJ2-3
d_gene: TRBD2
abundance: .
CDR3nt: TGCAGTGCTAGTGCTAGCGGGAGGGGCACAGATACGCAGTATTTT
CDR3aa: CSASASGRGTDTQYF

v_gene: TRBV4-1
j_gene: TRBJ2-7
d_gene: TRBD2
abundance: .
CDR3nt: TGCGCCAGCAGCCACCGACTAGCGGGGGTGATCTCCTACGAGCAGTACTTC
CDR3aa: CASSHRLAGVISYEQYF

v_gene: TRBV7-8
j_gene: TRBJ1-1
d_gene: .
abundance: .
CDR3nt: TGTGCCAGCAGCTTAGCAGGGTCTAGAACTGAAGCTTTCTTT
CDR3aa: CASSLAGSRTEAFF

v_gene: TRBV7-9
j_gene: TRBJ2-5
d_gene: .
abundance: once
CDR3nt: TGTGCCAGCAGCCCGACCTTGTACCAAGAGACCCAGTACTTC
CDR3aa: CASSPTLYQETQYF

v_gene: TRBV18
j_gene: TRBJ1-2
d_gene: .
abundance: .
CDR3nt: TGTGCCAGCTCACCCTATGGCGGGGAGGGGATGTATGGCTACACCTTC
CDR3aa: CASSPYGGEGMYGYTF

v_gene: TRBV7-2
j_gene: TRBJ2-5
d_gene: .
abundance: .
CDR3nt: TGTGCCAGCAGCTTATCACTAGTCATAGAGACCCAGTACTTC
CDR3aa: CASSLSLVIETQYF

v_gene: TRBV20-1
j_gene: TRBJ2-1
d_gene: .
abundance: .
CDR3nt: TGCAGTGCTAAGTACAGGCTGAAGCAGTTCTTC
CDR3aa: CSAKYRLKQFF

v_gene: TRBV19
j_gene: TRBJ1-1
d_gene: TRBD1
abundance: many
CDR3nt: TGTGCCAGTAGTAAGACAGGGGAAGTTATGAACACTGAAGCTTTCTTT
CDR3aa: CASSKTGEVMNTEAFF

v_gene: TRBV5-1
j_gene: TRBJ2-3
d_gene: .
abundance: .
CDR3nt: TGCGCCAGCAGCTTGGGGGTGGGCGTTGACACAGATACGCAGTATTTT
CDR3aa: CASSLGVGVDTDTQYF

v_gene: TRBV6-4
j_gene: TRBJ2-7
d_gene: TRBD2
abundance: .
CDR3nt: TGTGCCAGCAGTGACATTGGCAGAGACGGGACTAGCGAGGTCTACGAGCAGTACTTC
CDR3aa: CASSDIGRDGTSEVYEQYF

v_gene: TRBV3-1/TRBV3-2
j_gene: TRBJ2-2
d_gene: TRBD1
abundance: few
CDR3nt: TGTGCCAGCAGCCAAGCTCGCCCGGGACAGGGTTCCAGGGACACCGGGGAGCTGTTTTTT
CDR3aa: CASSQARPGQGSRDTGELFF

v_gene: TRBV7-2
j_gene: TRBJ2-2
d_gene: .
abundance: .
CDR3nt: TGTGCCAGCAGTCAGACCACAGGGTTCTCCGGGGAGCTGTTTTTT
CDR3aa: CASSQTTGFSGELFF

v_gene: TRBV7-8
j_gene: TRBJ2-5
d_gene: .
abundance: .
CDR3nt: TGTGCCAGCAGCTTACGTGGGGGGGAGACCCAGTACTTC
CDR3aa: CASSLRGGETQYF

v_gene: TRBV29-1
j_gene: TRBJ1-4
d_gene: TRBD1
abundance: .
CDR3nt: TGCAGCGTTGCAGGGGGCGAGGCTAATGAAAAACTGTTTTTT
CDR3aa: CSVAGGEANEKLFF

v_gene: TRBV10-3
j_gene: TRBJ1-5
d_gene: .
abundance: .
CDR3nt: TGTGCCATCAGTGGAAAGGACAATCAGCCCCAGCATTTT
CDR3aa: CAISGKDNQPQHF

v_gene: TRBV4-1
j_gene: TRBJ1-2
d_gene: TRBD1
abundance: .
CDR3nt: TGCGCCAGCAGCCGTTCGCGACAGGGAGGGAACTATGGCTACACCTTC
CDR3aa: CASSRSRQGGNYGYTF

v_gene: TRBV6-2/TRBV6-3
j_gene: TRBJ2-1
d_gene: TRBD2
abundance: few
CDR3nt: TGTGCCAGCAGTCATGACCGCGGGAGATTGGCCTACAATGAGCAGTTCTTC
CDR3aa: CASSHDRGRLAYNEQFF

v_gene: TRBV12-3/TRBV12-4
j_gene: TRBJ2-7
d_gene: .
abundance: few
CDR3nt: TGTGCCAGCAACGGGGCAACCTACGAGCAGTACTTC
CDR3aa: CASNGATYEQYF

v_gene: TRBV5-4
j_gene: TRBJ2-1
d_gene: TRBD2
abundance: .
CDR3nt: TGTGCCAGCAGCCCGGGACTAGCGGACAATGAGCAGTTCTTC
CDR3aa: CASSPGLADNEQFF

v_gene: TRBV11-3
j_gene: TRBJ2-1
d_gene: .
abundance: .
CDR3nt: TGTGCCAGCAGAAAACATAAGGATGAGCAGTTCTTC
CDR3aa: CASRKHKDEQFF

v_gene: TRBV11-3
j_gene: TRBJ2-7
d_gene: .
abundance: .
CDR3nt: TGTGCCAGCAGCTTAGGAGGGGGGAACACCTACGAGCAGTACTTC
CDR3aa: CASSLGGGNTYEQYF

v_gene: TRBV5-6
j_gene: TRBJ2-1
d_gene: TRBD2
abundance: .
CDR3nt: TGTGCCAGCAGCTTGGGCGGGAGGGCTTACAATGAGCAGTTCTTC
CDR3aa: CASSLGGRAYNEQFF

v_gene: TRBV29-1
j_gene: TRBJ1-4
d_gene: .
abundance: few
CDR3nt: TGCAGCGTTGAAGACCCCTTTAATGAAAAACTGTTTTTT
CDR3aa: CSVEDPFNEKLFF

v_gene: TRBV4-1
j_gene: TRBJ2-1
d_gene: TRBD2
abundance: .
CDR3nt: TGCGCCAGCAGCCACGGGGGGGCCTACGGTGAGCAGTTCTTC
CDR3aa: CASSHGGAYGEQFF

v_gene: TRBV11-3
j_gene: TRBJ2-5
d_gene: TRBD2
abundance: .
CDR3nt: TGTGCCAGCAGCGCACGGACTAGCGAGACTAAAGAAGAGACCCAGTACTTC
CDR3aa: CASSARTSETKEETQYF

v_gene: TRBV3-1/TRBV3-2
j_gene: TRBJ1-1
d_gene: .
abundance: few
CDR3nt: TGTGCCAGCAGCCTAAATCCTAACACTGAAGCTTTCTTT
CDR3aa: CASSLNPNTEAFF

v_gene: TRBV7-9
j_gene: TRBJ2-1
d_gene: .
abundance: .
CDR3nt: TGTGCCAGCAGCTTAAGAGGGGGGGCCGGGGATGAGCAGTTCTTC
CDR3aa: CASSLRGGAGDEQFF

v_gene: TRBV6-2/TRBV6-3
j_gene: TRBJ2-7
d_gene: .
abundance: .
CDR3nt: TGTGCCAGCAGTTACTCGCAGGGCCCCTACGAGCAGTACTTC
CDR3aa: CASSYSQGPYEQYF

v_gene: TRBV29-1
j_gene: TRBJ1-2
d_gene: .
abundance: .
CDR3nt: TGCAGCGTTGCACCATGGCCTAACTATGGCTACACCTTC
CDR3aa: CSVAPWPNYGYTF

v_gene: TRBV5-1
j_gene: TRBJ1-4
d_gene: .
abundance: few
CDR3nt: TGCGCCAGCAGCTTGGGAAGAGGGGGAGATGAAAAACTGTTTTTT
CDR3aa: CASSLGRGGDEKLFF

v_gene: TRBV18
j_gene: TRBJ2-5
d_gene: .
abundance: .
CDR3nt: TGTGCCAGCTCACTATACCAGGACCCCGAGACCCAGTACTTC
CDR3aa: CASSLYQDPETQYF

v_gene: TRBV7-8
j_gene: TRBJ2-2
d_gene: .
abundance: .
CDR3nt: TGTGCCAGCAGCCACAGTACCGGGGAGCTGTTTTTT
CDR3aa: CASSHSTGELFF

v_gene: TRBV3-1/TRBV3-2
j_gene: TRBJ2-2
d_gene: .
abundance: .
CDR3nt: TGTGCCAGCAGCCAGCTAGGAACCGGGGAGCTGTTTTTT
CDR3aa: CASSQLGTGELFF

v_gene: TRBV2
j_gene: TRBJ1-1
d_gene: TRBD1
abundance: .
CDR3nt: TGTGCCAGCAGTGAAGCCCCACCGGGACAGGGGGAAGAAGCTTTCTTT
CDR3aa: CASSEAPPGQGEEAFF

v_gene: TRBV12-5
j_gene: TRBJ1-1
d_gene: TRBD1
abundance: few
CDR3nt: TGTGCTAGTGAGAGACAGGGCAGCACTGAAGCTTTCTTT
CDR3aa: CASERQGSTEAFF

v_gene: TRBV6-5
j_gene: TRBJ1-2
d_gene: .
abundance: .
CDR3nt: TGTGCCAGCAGTTACTCCAAGGGTTTGAGCGGCTACACCTTC
CDR3aa: CASSYSKGLSGYTF

v_gene: TRBV6-1
j_gene: TRBJ1-1
d_gene: .
abundance: once
CDR3nt: TGTGCCAGCAGTGAAAGTGGATCGGGGCTCTATAGGATGAACACTGAAGCTTTCTTT
CDR3aa: CASSESGSGLYRMNTEAFF

v_gene: TRBV4-1
j_gene: TRBJ2-3
d_gene: .
abundance: .
CDR3nt: TGCGCCAGCAGCCAAGAAAGAGCGCCCAGCGCAGATACGCAGTATTTT
CDR3aa: CASSQERAPSADTQYF

v_gene: TRBV18
j_gene: TRBJ2-1
d_gene: TRBD2
abundance: once
CDR3nt: TGTGCCAGCTCACCACCGAACCTAGCGGGGGTGAATGAGCAGTTCTTC
CDR3aa: CASSPPNLAGVNEQFF

v_gene: TRBV29-1
j_gene: TRBJ1-1
d_gene: .
abundance: .
CDR3nt: TGCAGCGGCGTACATTACACTGAAGCTTTCTTT
CDR3aa: CSGVHYTEAFF

v_gene: TRBV7-8
j_gene: TRBJ1-2
d_gene: .
abundance: .
CDR3nt: TGTGCCAGCAGCCGAGGATTGTGGGGGGCCTATGGCTACACCTTC
CDR3aa: CASSRGLWGAYGYTF